This T cell receptor (beta chain) derives from a study of T cell responses to AZD1222 COVID-19 vaccine. Notes on the study in general: Elevations in Spike-specific TCR breadth and depth followed administration of two AZD1222 doses. CD4 TCRs associated with vaccination spanned spike, dominating at 160-218 and 743-854. The study reported that nearly half of spike-specific TCRs target unmutated variant regions. Only a handful of AZD1222 recipients were seropositive at baseline.

For this clone: The target antigen is unknown.

Here immunoSEQ multiplex PCR was the method, and the copy in TCRdb shows in-frame clones only, minus some. The table shows 150,000 to 200,000 clones, with around 89% occurring only once. The sequence derives from an adult who received the MenACWY meningococcal vaccine as a control. Sequencing used peripheral blood, obtained 28 days after the second dose of the MenACWY control vaccine.

In DNA form, the CDR3 reads TGCGCCAGCAGCCAGGCTCCGGGACAGGGCTACGAGCAGTACTTC. Residues: CASSQAPGQGYEQYF. The V call is TRBV4-1, the J call TRBJ2-7, with TRBD1 matching 9 bases. The CDR3 totals 15 residues. Losses at the gene ends were 3 bases for V and 3 bases for J; bases not matched to a gene: 6. Germline CDR1 and CDR2: MGHRA and YSYEKL.